A single sample gave rise to the 8 T cell receptor beta chains below, sequenced in a study of blood T cell repertoires in COVID-19. Profiling relied on immunoSEQ multiplex PCR, and the TCRdb table lists in-frame clones only, not all of them. The sample carries about 140,000 clones, 76% recorded once. Sample: peripheral blood. The receptors here all came from a woman of 80 years or more with active or convalescent COVID-19.

The chain recombines TRBV30 with TRBJ2-6, with D unresolved. This CDR3 is built from 14 residues. Germline V lookup: CDR1 GTSNPN, CDR2 SVGIG (reference sequence). V lost 5 bases and J 0 bases, leaving 8 bases between the germline ends. The CDR3 here is CAWSWSSGANVLTF. In DNA form, the CDR3 reads TGTGCCTGGTCTTGGAGCTCTGGGGCCAACGTCCTGACTTTC.

V gene TRBV5-1 combines with J gene TRBJ1-1, with D tentatively TRBD1 (5 bases). CDR3 length: 15 residues. The V gene lost 4 bases and the J gene lost 1 base, with 14 bases spanning the gap. From germline, CDR1 is SGHRS and CDR2 YFSETQ. This chain's CDR3 is CASSPAGLANTEAFF. The CDR3 DNA reads TGCGCCAGCAGCCCCGCGGGGCTGGCGAACACTGAAGCTTTCTTT.

V gene TRBV29-1 combines with J gene TRBJ1-2; TRBD1 is a possible D gene (5 bases). With 3 bases removed from V and 6 bases from J, the gap between germline ends came to 17 bases. CDR3 length: 14 residues. In germline, CDR1 is SQVTM, CDR2 ANQGSEA. In DNA form, the CDR3 reads TGCAGCGTTGAGCGACGAGGGCGGGACCATGGCTACACCTTC. Amino acids: CSVERRGRDHGYTF.

This clone was seen a few times. The chain carries TRBV10-3 and TRBJ1-2; 11 bases line up with TRBD1. J was trimmed by 5 bases and V by 7 bases; bases with no gene match: 6. Germline V gives CDR1 ENHRY, CDR2 SYGVKD. The CDR3 length is 14 residues. DNA for the CDR3: TGTGCCATCACTGGGACAGGGGGAGGATATGGCTACACCTTC. Residues: CAITGTGGGYGYTF.

J is TRBJ2-1 and V is TRBV29-1, with TRBD2 identical over 11 bases. The V gene end was trimmed by 7 bases and the J gene end by 12 bases; junction bases not matched to a gene: 14. CDR1 and CDR2 from the germline V gene are SQVTM and ANQGSEA. This CDR3 contains 14 residues. The CDR3 protein is CSAFSGGATDGQFF. CDR3 nucleotide sequence: TGCAGCGCCTTTAGCGGGGGGGCCACGGATGGGCAGTTCTTC.

The V call is TRBV2, the J call TRBJ2-7; TRBD2 matches at 10 bases. The CDR3 runs to 13 residues. Germline V gene sequence: CDR1 SNHLY, CDR2 FYNNEI. With 7 bases clipped from V and 4 bases from J, the junction kept 4 bases outside the gene matches. The CDR3 loop reads CASTSGGVYEQYF. In DNA form, the CDR3 reads TGTGCCAGCACTAGCGGGGGTGTGTACGAGCAGTACTTC.

V is TRBV7-2 and J is TRBJ2-5; TRBD2 matches at 7 bases. The ends lost 5 bases at V and 2 bases at J; junction bases unmatched: 8. The CDR3 is 15 residues long. Germline V CDR1 and CDR2: SGHTA, FQGNSA. The CDR3 spells CASSRGLTTQETQYF. Here the CDR3 DNA reads TGTGCCAGCAGCCGGGGACTAACGACTCAAGAGACCCAGTACTTC.

V is TRBV30 and J is TRBJ2-3, with 7 positions matching TRBD2. CDR1 GTSNPN and CDR2 SVGIG come from the germline V gene (reference sequence). The V and J ends lost 3 bases and 3 bases, in that order; junction bases with no gene match: 6. This CDR3 contains 14 residues. The CDR3 nucleotides read TGTGCCTGGAGACTAGCGAAGGGTACAGATACGCAGTATTTT. Its translation: CAWRLAKGTDTQYF.